Listed below are T cell receptor beta chains from one sample, sequenced in a study of a mutant IDH1 vaccine in newly diagnosed glioma. Clones were sequenced by immunoSEQ multiplex PCR, and TCRdb holds only the in-frame ones, with some missing. Among around 94,000 clones listed, roughly 89% were seen once. These receptors' targets are unknown. The input for sequencing was PBMCs, taken from a glioma patient whose treatment included an IDH1 peptide vaccine. The receptors were gathered from a woman between 45 and 60 years old with glioma. Each CDR3 is given with its conserved first and last residue. A D gene is named only where the DNA matches it firmly. Rows may omit the clone size; those that give it use once, few, many or a size class.

15	TRBV28	TRBJ2-6	NA	NA	TGTGCCAGCAGCTTTAGACACACTGGGGCCAACGTCCTGACTTTC	CASSFRHTGANVLTF
15	TRBV6-6	TRBJ1-3	TRBD1	once	TGTGCCAGCAGTTACTCCAGGGGGCCTGGAAACACCATATATTTT	CASSYSRGPGNTIYF
11	TRBV2	TRBJ1-2	NA	NA	TGTGCCACCCCGAAAAGGGATGGCTACACCTTC	CATPKRDGYTF
19	TRBV6-4	TRBJ2-7	TRBD2	NA	TGTGCCAGCAGTGACTCGTCCCTAGCGGGAGGGCCCATTACCTACGAGCAGTACTTC	CASSDSSLAGGPITYEQYF
13	TRBV5-1	TRBJ1-3	TRBD1	NA	TGCGCCAGCAGCACGGGACAGCCAGACACCATATATTTT	CASSTGQPDTIYF
14	TRBV27	TRBJ2-2	NA	NA	TGTGCCAGCAGTTTTAGACAGAACACCGGGGAGCTGTTTTTT	CASSFRQNTGELFF
12	TRBV6-1	TRBJ1-1	NA	NA	TGTGCCAGCAGTGAAACTCAGAGGGAAGCTTTCTTT	CASSETQREAFF
15	TRBV28	TRBJ1-2	TRBD1	NA	TGTGCCAGCAGTTACAGGACAGGGGGTGGATATGGCTACACCTTC	CASSYRTGGGYGYTF
15	TRBV19	TRBJ2-7	TRBD2	NA	TGTGCCAGTAGTTTCCGGGTAGCGGGAGACTACGAGCAGTACTTC	CASSFRVAGDYEQYF
14	TRBV6-6	TRBJ1-1	NA	NA	TGTGCCAGCAGTAGAGACAGACTGAACACTGAAGCTTTCTTT	CASSRDRLNTEAFF
14	TRBV29-1	TRBJ1-5	NA	few	TGCAGCGTTACCCAGGGAAACGGCAATCAGCCCCAGCATTTT	CSVTQGNGNQPQHF
13	TRBV9	TRBJ2-7	NA	NA	TGTGCCAGCAGCAGAGGGGGGGTTGACGAGCAGTACTTC	CASSRGGVDEQYF
11	TRBV19	TRBJ2-6	NA	NA	TGTGCTTCGTCTGGGGCCAACGTCCTGACTTTC	CASSGANVLTF
17	TRBV14	TRBJ2-7	NA	once	TGTGCCAGCAGCCAAGGCCGATGGGAGTCCTTCTCCTACGAGCAGTACTTC	CASSQGRWESFSYEQYF
11	TRBV27	TRBJ2-2	NA	NA	TGTGCCAGCAGTTCCACCGGGGAGCTGTTTTTT	CASSSTGELFF
14	TRBV7-2	TRBJ2-7	NA	NA	TGTGCCAGCAGCCAGGGAATACAGGTTTACGAGCAGTACTTC	CASSQGIQVYEQYF
13	TRBV6-1	TRBJ2-7	NA	few	TGTGCCAGCAGTGAACTACAGCCCTACGAGCAGTACTTC	CASSELQPYEQYF
14	TRBV4-1	TRBJ2-7	NA	NA	TGCGCCAGCAGCCAACCGGGACAAGGATGGGAGCAGTACTTC	CASSQPGQGWEQYF
13	TRBV21-1	TRBJ1-4	NA	NA	TGTGCCAGCAGCGGACAGGGGACGGAAAAACTGTTTTTT	CASSGQGTEKLFF
13	TRBV2	TRBJ1-5	NA	few	TGTGCCAGCAGTGGGGGGGCAGTTCAGCCCCAGCATTTT	CASSGGAVQPQHF
15	TRBV4-1	TRBJ1-2	NA	once	TGCGCCAGCAGCCAAGCTGGGACACTTAACTATGGCTACACCTTC	CASSQAGTLNYGYTF
14	TRBV5-1	TRBJ2-3	NA	NA	TGCGCCAGCAGCTTTAGCGGTAGCACAGATACGCAGTATTTT	CASSFSGSTDTQYF
17	TRBV7-9	TRBJ2-5	TRBD2	NA	TGTGCCAGCAGCTCCCGGACTAGCGGGAGACGTCAAGAGACCCAGTACTTC	CASSSRTSGRRQETQYF
16	TRBV19	TRBJ2-1	NA	NA	TGTGCCAGTAGTTCAACAGGACACCAGCCTTACAATGAGCAGTTCTTC	CASSSTGHQPYNEQFF
13	TRBV2	TRBJ1-6	NA	NA	TGTGCCAGCAGTGCTGAGACGGGTTCACCCCTCCACTTT	CASSAETGSPLHF
16	TRBV5-8	TRBJ2-2	NA	NA	TGTGCCAGCAGCTTGCGAGGGACCGGGAACACCGGGGAGCTGTTTTTT	CASSLRGTGNTGELFF
14	TRBV7-8	TRBJ1-2	TRBD1	NA	TGTGCCAGCAGCTTCTCGGACAGGAGTAATGGCTACACCTTC	CASSFSDRSNGYTF
15	TRBV4-1	TRBJ2-2	TRBD1	few	TGCGCCAGCAGACCGACAGGGGGGAGGACCGGGGAGCTGTTTTTT	CASRPTGGRTGELFF
16	TRBV10-1	TRBJ2-3	TRBD2	few	TGCGCCAGCAGTGAGTCAGCTAGCGGGTCTGGAGATACGCAGTATTTT	CASSESASGSGDTQYF
14	TRBV30	TRBJ1-5	NA	NA	TGTGCCTGGACCAATCAAGGGGGGGGTCAGCCCCAGCATTTT	CAWTNQGGGQPQHF
13	TRBV11-2	TRBJ2-1	NA	NA	TGTGCCAGCAGCCCGGGACTGCGCCATGAGCAGTTCTTC	CASSPGLRHEQFF
15	TRBV15	TRBJ1-4	NA	NA	TGTGCCACCAGCAGAATAGGGGAACCAAGGGAAAAACTGTTTTTT	CATSRIGEPREKLFF